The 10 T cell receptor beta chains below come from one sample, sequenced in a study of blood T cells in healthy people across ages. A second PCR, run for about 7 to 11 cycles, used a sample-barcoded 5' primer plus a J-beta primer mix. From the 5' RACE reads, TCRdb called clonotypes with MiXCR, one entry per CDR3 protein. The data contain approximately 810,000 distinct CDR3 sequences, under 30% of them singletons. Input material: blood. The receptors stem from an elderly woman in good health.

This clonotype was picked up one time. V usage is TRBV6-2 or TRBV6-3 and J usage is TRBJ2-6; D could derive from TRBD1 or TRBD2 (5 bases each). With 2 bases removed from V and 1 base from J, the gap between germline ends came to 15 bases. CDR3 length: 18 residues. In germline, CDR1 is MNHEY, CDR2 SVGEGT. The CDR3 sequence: CASSYLGRGPSGANVLTF. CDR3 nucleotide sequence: TGTGCCAGCAGTTACCTGGGACGGGGACCATCTGGGGCCAACGTCCTGACTTTC.

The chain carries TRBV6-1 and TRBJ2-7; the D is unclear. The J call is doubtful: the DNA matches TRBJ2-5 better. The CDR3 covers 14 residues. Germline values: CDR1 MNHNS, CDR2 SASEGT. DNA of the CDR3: TGTGCCAGCAGTGAAGCCTCAGATTCGTGGACCCAGTACTTC. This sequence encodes CASSEASDSWTQYF.

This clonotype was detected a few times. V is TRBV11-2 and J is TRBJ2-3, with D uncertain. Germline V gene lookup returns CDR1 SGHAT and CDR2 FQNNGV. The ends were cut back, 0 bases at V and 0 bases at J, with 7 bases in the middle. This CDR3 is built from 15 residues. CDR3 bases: TGTGCCAGCAGCTTAGAACGAGCGAGCACAGATACGCAGTATTTT. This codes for CASSLERASTDTQYF.

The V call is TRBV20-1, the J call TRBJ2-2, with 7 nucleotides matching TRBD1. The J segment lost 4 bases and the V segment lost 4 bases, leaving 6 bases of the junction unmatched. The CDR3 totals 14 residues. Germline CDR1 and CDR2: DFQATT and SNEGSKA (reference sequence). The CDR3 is CSATAGGSTGELFF. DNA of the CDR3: TGCAGTGCTACCGCAGGGGGAAGCACCGGGGAGCTGTTTTTT.

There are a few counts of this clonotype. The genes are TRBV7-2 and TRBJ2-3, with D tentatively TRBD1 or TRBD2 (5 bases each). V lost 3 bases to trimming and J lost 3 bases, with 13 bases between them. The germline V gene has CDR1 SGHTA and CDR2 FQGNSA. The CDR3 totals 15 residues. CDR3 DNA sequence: TGTGCCAGCAGCTTCTCGGGGCCTCGAACAGATACGCAGTATTTT. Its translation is CASSFSGPRTDTQYF.

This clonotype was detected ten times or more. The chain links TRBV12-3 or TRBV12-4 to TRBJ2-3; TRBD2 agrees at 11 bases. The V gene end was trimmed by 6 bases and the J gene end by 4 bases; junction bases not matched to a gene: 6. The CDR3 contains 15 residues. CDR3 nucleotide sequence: TGTGCCAGCAGGTACACTAGCGGGGGAGCAGATACGCAGTATTTT. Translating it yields CASRYTSGGADTQYF.

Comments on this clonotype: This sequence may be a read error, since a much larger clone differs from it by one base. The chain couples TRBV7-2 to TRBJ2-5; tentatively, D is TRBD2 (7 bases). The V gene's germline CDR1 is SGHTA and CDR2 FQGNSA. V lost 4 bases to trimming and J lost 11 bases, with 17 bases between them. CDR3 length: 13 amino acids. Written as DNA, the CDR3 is TGTGCCAGCAGCTCAATACTAGGGGGGGAGCAGTACTTC. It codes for CASSSILGGEQYF.

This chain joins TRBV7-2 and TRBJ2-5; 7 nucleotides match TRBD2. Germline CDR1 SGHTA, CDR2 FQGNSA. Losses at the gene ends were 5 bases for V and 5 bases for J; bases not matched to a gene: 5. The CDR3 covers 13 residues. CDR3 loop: CASSAGGSETQYF. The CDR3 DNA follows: TGTGCCAGCAGCGCCGGGGGGTCGGAGACCCAGTACTTC.

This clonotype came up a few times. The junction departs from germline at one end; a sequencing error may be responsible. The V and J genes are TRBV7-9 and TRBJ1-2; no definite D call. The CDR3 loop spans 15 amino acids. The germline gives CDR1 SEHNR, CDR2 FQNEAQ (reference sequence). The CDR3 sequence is CASSASSAPNYGYIF. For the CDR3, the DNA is TGTGCCAGCAGCGCATCTTCCGCCCCTAACTATGGCTACATCTTC.

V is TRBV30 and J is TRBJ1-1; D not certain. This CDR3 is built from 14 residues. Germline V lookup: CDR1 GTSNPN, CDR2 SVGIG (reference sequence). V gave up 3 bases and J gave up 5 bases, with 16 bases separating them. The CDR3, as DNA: TGTGCCTGGAGCGCGCTACAGAGTCGGACTGAAGCTTTCTTT. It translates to CAWSALQSRTEAFF.